This TCR beta chain was documented in a study of T-cell reconstitution after alpha-beta-depleted transplantation in children. Study-level findings and limits: T-cell counts and diversity at one year post-transplant came mainly from newly produced T cells. Surviving thymic progenitors and recipient T cells were the source of high TCRbeta diversity at day 60 in some patients.

During its preparation, the TCRbeta library received unique molecular identifiers. TCRdb ran MiXCR on the PCR reads and lists one entry per CDR3 protein. This table holds 450,000 to 600,000 distinct CDR3 sequences, about 11% found once. This clonotype was recorded many times. The antigen is not known. J lost 7 bases, V lost 4 bases, and 17 bases had no gene match. Germline V CDR1 and CDR2: SGHTA, FQGNSA. This CDR3 contains 17 residues. This receptor was taken from a child younger than 10 with inherited bone marrow failure, due to receive a stem cell transplant. The chain is built from TRBV7-2 and TRBJ1-2; TRBD1 matches at 8 bases. Material: PBMCs, obtained before TCRalphabeta/CD19-depleted stem cell transplant. This chain's CDR3 is CASSSHFEAGGQFGYTF. The CDR3 coding sequence is TGTGCCAGCAGCTCCCACTTTGAGGCAGGGGGCCAATTTGGCTACACCTTC.